This T cell receptor (beta chain) was captured by sequencing in a study of blood T cell repertoires in COVID-19. Across the whole study: Specimens from acute and convalescent COVID-19 originated in the United States, Italy and Spain.

V was pared by 2 bases and J by 5 bases, with 6 bases between. Germline V gene data show CDR1 as MNHNS and CDR2 as SASEGT. CDR3 length: 13 amino acids. This clone was recorded once. Produced via immunoSEQ multiplex PCR; TCRdb's table is partial and in-frame only. The table records more than 200,000 clones, 80% to 90% of them present only once. The sample was peripheral blood. J is TRBJ1-4 and V is TRBV6-1; D call uncertain. The clonotype was recovered from an elderly woman with COVID-19, enrolled during active disease. Here the CDR3 DNA reads TGTGCCAGCAGTGAATGGAGGAATGAAAAACTGTTTTTT. Amino acid sequence: CASSEWRNEKLFF.